This is a list of T cell receptor beta chains from one sample in a study of cytomegalovirus exposure and HLA in healthy donors. Measured with immunoSEQ multiplex PCR; TCRdb has only the in-frame clones, and not every one. The sample has approximately 100,000 clones, about 70% seen once. The specimen sequenced was PBMCs. Receptors were obtained from a female donor in good health and CMV-seronegative. Both conserved end residues are part of each CDR3. Fields, in order: J gene, D gene, clone size, V gene, CDR3 length, CDR3 protein, CDR3 DNA. D genes are given only for firm matches. Rows give clone size only sometimes, using once, few, many, or a class for an expanded clone.

j_call: TRBJ2-7
d_call: .
clone_size: once
v_call: TRBV15
cdr3_length: 14
cdr3_aa: CATSRVSLSSEQYF
cdr3_nt: TGTGCCACCAGCAGAGTATCCCTTAGCAGCGAGCAGTACTTC

j_call: TRBJ1-2
d_call: TRBD1
clone_size: .
v_call: TRBV6-5
cdr3_length: 14
cdr3_aa: CASSRRQGPYGYTF
cdr3_nt: TGTGCCAGCAGTAGAAGACAGGGGCCCTATGGCTACACCTTC

j_call: TRBJ1-5
d_call: .
clone_size: .
v_call: TRBV11-3
cdr3_length: 14
cdr3_aa: CASSLGGVGQPQHF
cdr3_nt: TGTGCCAGCAGCTTGGGAGGGGTTGGACAGCCCCAGCATTTT

j_call: TRBJ2-1
d_call: TRBD2
clone_size: .
v_call: TRBV11-3
cdr3_length: 17
cdr3_aa: CASSTRTSGTTYNEQFF
cdr3_nt: TGTGCCAGCAGCACCCGGACTAGCGGGACAACCTACAATGAGCAGTTCTTC

j_call: TRBJ1-5
d_call: TRBD1
clone_size: .
v_call: TRBV30
cdr3_length: 16
cdr3_aa: CAWSSPPGQGNQPQHF
cdr3_nt: TGTGCCTGGAGCTCCCCTCCGGGACAGGGTAATCAGCCCCAGCATTTT

j_call: TRBJ2-5
d_call: .
clone_size: once
v_call: TRBV10-2
cdr3_length: 15
cdr3_aa: CASSRWTDQRETQYF
cdr3_nt: TGCGCCAGCAGTCGATGGACAGACCAAAGGGAGACCCAGTACTTC

j_call: TRBJ2-7
d_call: TRBD1
clone_size: once
v_call: TRBV6-1
cdr3_length: 13
cdr3_aa: CASGGQPGMEQYF
cdr3_nt: TGTGCCAGCGGGGGACAGCCTGGGATGGAGCAGTACTTC

j_call: TRBJ1-1
d_call: .
clone_size: .
v_call: TRBV2
cdr3_length: 13
cdr3_aa: CASSGQGNTEAFF
cdr3_nt: TGTGCCAGCAGTGGTCAGGGGAACACTGAAGCTTTCTTT

j_call: TRBJ2-1
d_call: TRBD1
clone_size: .
v_call: TRBV12-5
cdr3_length: 17
cdr3_aa: CASGDPQGQGSYNEQFF
cdr3_nt: TGTGCTAGTGGCGACCCCCAGGGACAGGGTTCCTACAATGAGCAGTTCTTC

j_call: TRBJ2-1
d_call: .
clone_size: few
v_call: TRBV4-1
cdr3_length: 13
cdr3_aa: CASSLDPQREQFF
cdr3_nt: TGCGCCAGCAGCCTAGACCCCCAGAGGGAGCAGTTCTTC

j_call: TRBJ2-7
d_call: TRBD1
clone_size: .
v_call: TRBV28
cdr3_length: 15
cdr3_aa: CASRPRDRGPYEQYF
cdr3_nt: TGTGCCAGCCGACCCCGGGACAGGGGTCCCTACGAGCAGTACTTC

j_call: TRBJ1-2
d_call: .
clone_size: .
v_call: TRBV19
cdr3_length: 14
cdr3_aa: CASSIDGQIYGYTF
cdr3_nt: TGTGCCAGTAGTATCGATGGACAGATCTATGGCTACACCTTC

j_call: TRBJ2-3
d_call: .
clone_size: few
v_call: TRBV28
cdr3_length: 15
cdr3_aa: CASSELRRSTDTQYF
cdr3_nt: TGTGCCAGCAGCGAATTGCGTCGTAGCACAGATACGCAGTATTTT

j_call: TRBJ1-2
d_call: .
clone_size: .
v_call: TRBV14
cdr3_length: 14
cdr3_aa: CASSQESRSYGYTF
cdr3_nt: TGTGCCAGCAGCCAAGAGAGCCGGTCGTATGGCTACACCTTC

j_call: TRBJ2-1
d_call: .
clone_size: .
v_call: TRBV27
cdr3_length: 15
cdr3_aa: CASSFEGSSYNEQFF
cdr3_nt: TGTGCCAGCAGTTTTGAAGGGAGCTCCTACAATGAGCAGTTCTTC

j_call: TRBJ1-3
d_call: .
clone_size: .
v_call: TRBV9
cdr3_length: 14
cdr3_aa: CASSVGGAGNTIYF
cdr3_nt: TGTGCCAGCAGCGTAGGGGGGGCTGGAAACACCATATATTTT

j_call: TRBJ1-1
d_call: .
clone_size: .
v_call: TRBV27
cdr3_length: 15
cdr3_aa: CASSLGGRGYTEAFF
cdr3_nt: TGTGCCAGCAGTTTAGGAGGCCGTGGGTACACTGAAGCTTTCTTT

j_call: TRBJ2-7
d_call: .
clone_size: once
v_call: TRBV27
cdr3_length: 13
cdr3_aa: CASSFRGTSEQYF
cdr3_nt: TGTGCCAGCAGTTTTCGGGGGACGTCCGAGCAGTACTTC

j_call: TRBJ1-2
d_call: .
clone_size: .
v_call: TRBV30
cdr3_length: 11
cdr3_aa: CAWSVGGGYTF
cdr3_nt: TGTGCCTGGAGTGTAGGAGGAGGCTACACCTTC

j_call: TRBJ2-2
d_call: TRBD2
clone_size: .
v_call: TRBV10-3
cdr3_length: 15
cdr3_aa: CAISEETSGVGELFF
cdr3_nt: TGTGCCATCAGTGAGGAAACTAGCGGGGTCGGGGAGCTGTTTTTT

j_call: TRBJ1-1
d_call: .
clone_size: .
v_call: TRBV18
cdr3_length: 13
cdr3_aa: CASSSRQNTEAFF
cdr3_nt: TGTGCCAGCTCATCACGACAGAACACTGAAGCTTTCTTT

j_call: TRBJ2-7
d_call: .
clone_size: once
v_call: TRBV5-1
cdr3_length: 13
cdr3_aa: CASSLTPSYEQYF
cdr3_nt: TGCGCCAGCAGCTTGACACCTTCCTACGAGCAGTACTTC

j_call: TRBJ2-2
d_call: .
clone_size: once
v_call: TRBV7-3
cdr3_length: 15
cdr3_aa: CASSTQEGWTGELFF
cdr3_nt: TGTGCCAGCAGCACCCAGGAGGGGTGGACCGGGGAGCTGTTTTTT

j_call: TRBJ1-2
d_call: .
clone_size: once
v_call: TRBV2
cdr3_length: 13
cdr3_aa: CASTMSPRYGYTF
cdr3_nt: TGTGCCAGCACCATGAGTCCTCGCTATGGCTACACCTTC

j_call: TRBJ2-3
d_call: TRBD2
clone_size: few
v_call: TRBV5-1
cdr3_length: 15
cdr3_aa: CASSFRTSGEDTQYF
cdr3_nt: TGCGCCAGCAGCTTCCGGACTAGCGGGGAGGATACGCAGTATTTT

j_call: TRBJ1-4
d_call: TRBD1
clone_size: .
v_call: TRBV9
cdr3_length: 15
cdr3_aa: CASSVAGTGVEKLFF
cdr3_nt: TGTGCCAGCAGCGTAGCAGGGACAGGGGTGGAAAAACTGTTTTTT

j_call: TRBJ1-1
d_call: .
clone_size: .
v_call: TRBV5-1
cdr3_length: 14
cdr3_aa: CASSFAQVNTEAFF
cdr3_nt: TGCGCCAGCAGCTTCGCCCAGGTGAACACTGAAGCTTTCTTT

j_call: TRBJ2-7
d_call: TRBD2
clone_size: .
v_call: TRBV27
cdr3_length: 15
cdr3_aa: CASSTLAGGFYEQYF
cdr3_nt: TGTGCCAGCAGTACGCTAGCGGGAGGGTTCTACGAGCAGTACTTC

j_call: TRBJ2-3
d_call: TRBD1
clone_size: .
v_call: TRBV29-1
cdr3_length: 15
cdr3_aa: CSVVTGISSKDTQYF
cdr3_nt: TGCAGCGTTGTGACAGGGATCTCTAGTAAAGATACGCAGTATTTT

j_call: TRBJ2-7
d_call: .
clone_size: .
v_call: TRBV18
cdr3_length: 15
cdr3_aa: CASSLPGQPFYEQYF
cdr3_nt: TGTGCCAGCTCACTCCCGGGACAACCATTCTACGAGCAGTACTTC

j_call: TRBJ1-3
d_call: TRBD1
clone_size: .
v_call: TRBV30
cdr3_length: 17
cdr3_aa: CAWSGGRTGDSGNTIYF
cdr3_nt: TGTGCCTGGAGTGGGGGAAGGACAGGAGACTCTGGAAACACCATATATTTT

j_call: TRBJ2-1
d_call: .
clone_size: .
v_call: TRBV30
cdr3_length: 11
cdr3_aa: CAWSVLREQFF
cdr3_nt: TGTGCCTGGAGTGTACTACGAGAGCAGTTCTTC

j_call: TRBJ2-1
d_call: .
clone_size: .
v_call: TRBV4-3
cdr3_length: 16
cdr3_aa: CASSRSPLREHNEQFF
cdr3_nt: TGCGCCAGCAGTCGGTCGCCCTTGCGGGAACACAATGAGCAGTTCTTC

j_call: TRBJ1-4
d_call: .
clone_size: .
v_call: TRBV7-3
cdr3_length: 15
cdr3_aa: CASSSTQPREEKLFF
cdr3_nt: TGTGCCAGCAGCTCCACTCAGCCCCGGGAAGAAAAACTGTTTTTT

j_call: TRBJ1-4
d_call: .
clone_size: .
v_call: TRBV2
cdr3_length: 15
cdr3_aa: CASREGRSGVEKLFF
cdr3_nt: TGTGCCAGCAGGGAAGGGCGGTCAGGGGTTGAAAAACTGTTTTTT

j_call: TRBJ2-1
d_call: .
clone_size: .
v_call: TRBV7-6
cdr3_length: 16
cdr3_aa: CASSPGGGRGINEQFF
cdr3_nt: TGTGCCAGCAGCCCAGGGGGCGGGAGGGGAATAAATGAGCAGTTCTTC

j_call: TRBJ1-5
d_call: .
clone_size: .
v_call: TRBV2
cdr3_length: 14
cdr3_aa: CASSLSQVNQPQHF
cdr3_nt: TGTGCCAGCAGTCTAAGTCAAGTTAATCAGCCCCAGCATTTT

j_call: TRBJ2-1
d_call: .
clone_size: .
v_call: TRBV15
cdr3_length: 15
cdr3_aa: CATSRDLQVYNEQFF
cdr3_nt: TGTGCCACCAGCAGAGATCTTCAGGTCTACAATGAGCAGTTCTTC

j_call: TRBJ2-1
d_call: TRBD1
clone_size: .
v_call: TRBV5-1
cdr3_length: 16
cdr3_aa: CASSLGGTGQYNEQFF
cdr3_nt: TGCGCCAGCAGCTTAGGGGGGACAGGGCAGTACAATGAGCAGTTCTTC

j_call: TRBJ2-3
d_call: TRBD2
clone_size: .
v_call: TRBV10-3
cdr3_length: 15
cdr3_aa: CAISAERGETDTQYF
cdr3_nt: TGTGCCATCAGTGCTGAGCGGGGGGAGACGGATACGCAGTATTTT

j_call: TRBJ2-1
d_call: .
clone_size: .
v_call: TRBV6-5
cdr3_length: 15
cdr3_aa: CASSYYGVGGLTQFF
cdr3_nt: TGTGCCAGCAGTTATTACGGAGTTGGGGGACTCACACAGTTCTTC

j_call: TRBJ2-7
d_call: TRBD2
clone_size: .
v_call: TRBV29-1
cdr3_length: 14
cdr3_aa: CSVGHGGNTYEQYF
cdr3_nt: TGCAGCGTTGGGCACGGGGGGAACACCTACGAGCAGTACTTC

j_call: TRBJ1-1
d_call: .
clone_size: few
v_call: TRBV15
cdr3_length: 19
cdr3_aa: CATSRGGGGGQGLNTEAFF
cdr3_nt: TGTGCCACCAGCAGAGGTGGCGGGGGAGGTCAGGGACTGAACACTGAAGCTTTCTTT

j_call: TRBJ1-1
d_call: TRBD1
clone_size: .
v_call: TRBV18
cdr3_length: 16
cdr3_aa: CASSPAGQGLSTEAFF
cdr3_nt: TGTGCCAGCTCACCAGCTGGACAGGGGTTGAGCACTGAAGCTTTCTTT

j_call: TRBJ2-7
d_call: TRBD2
clone_size: .
v_call: TRBV6-1
cdr3_length: 13
cdr3_aa: CASSILAGYEQYF
cdr3_nt: TGTGCCAGCAGCATACTAGCGGGCTACGAGCAGTACTTC

j_call: TRBJ1-2
d_call: TRBD1
clone_size: .
v_call: TRBV27
cdr3_length: 15
cdr3_aa: CASSFMVTGVDGYTF
cdr3_nt: TGTGCCAGCAGTTTTATGGTGACAGGGGTCGATGGCTACACCTTC

j_call: TRBJ2-7
d_call: TRBD2
clone_size: .
v_call: TRBV6-5
cdr3_length: 13
cdr3_aa: CASRTSGSYEQYF
cdr3_nt: TGTGCCAGCAGGACTAGCGGGAGCTACGAGCAGTACTTC

j_call: TRBJ1-2
d_call: TRBD1
clone_size: few
v_call: TRBV5-8
cdr3_length: 15
cdr3_aa: CASSLGQIYNYGYTF
cdr3_nt: TGTGCCAGCAGTTTGGGACAGATTTATAACTATGGCTACACCTTC

j_call: TRBJ1-2
d_call: TRBD1
clone_size: .
v_call: TRBV30
cdr3_length: 14
cdr3_aa: CAWGTGTGFYGYTF
cdr3_nt: TGTGCCTGGGGAACCGGGACAGGGTTCTATGGCTACACCTTC

j_call: TRBJ2-4
d_call: .
clone_size: .
v_call: TRBV10-3
cdr3_length: 15
cdr3_aa: CAISEAEVAKNIQYF
cdr3_nt: TGTGCCATCAGTGAAGCGGAGGTAGCCAAAAACATTCAGTACTTC

j_call: TRBJ1-5
d_call: TRBD1
clone_size: .
v_call: TRBV19
cdr3_length: 12
cdr3_aa: CASKQGRQPQHF
cdr3_nt: TGTGCCAGTAAACAGGGGAGACAGCCCCAGCATTTT

j_call: TRBJ2-7
d_call: .
clone_size: .
v_call: TRBV5-1
cdr3_length: 17
cdr3_aa: CASSYRRASGPSYEQYF
cdr3_nt: TGCGCCAGCAGCTATAGAAGGGCGAGCGGGCCCTCCTACGAGCAGTACTTC

j_call: TRBJ2-7
d_call: TRBD2
clone_size: few
v_call: TRBV18
cdr3_length: 17
cdr3_aa: CASSPGLAGFSSYEQYF
cdr3_nt: TGTGCCAGCTCACCGGGACTAGCGGGGTTCTCCAGTTACGAGCAGTACTTC

j_call: TRBJ1-3
d_call: TRBD1
clone_size: once
v_call: TRBV9
cdr3_length: 16
cdr3_aa: CASSGRDRGTGDTIYF
cdr3_nt: TGTGCCAGCAGCGGCCGGGACAGGGGGACGGGGGACACCATATATTTT

j_call: TRBJ2-3
d_call: .
clone_size: .
v_call: TRBV27
cdr3_length: 16
cdr3_aa: CASSEAGDPLTDTQYF
cdr3_nt: TGTGCCAGCAGTGAGGCAGGGGACCCTCTCACAGATACGCAGTATTTT

j_call: TRBJ2-3
d_call: .
clone_size: few
v_call: TRBV10-1
cdr3_length: 14
cdr3_aa: CASSLGGIEDTQYF
cdr3_nt: TGCGCCAGCAGTTTGGGGGGTATTGAGGATACGCAGTATTTT